This T cell receptor beta chain was captured in a study of technical replicates of blood from a few donors. Some clones are missing from TCRdb's copy, which holds only in-frame ones; the method was immunoSEQ multiplex PCR. Of tens of thousands of clones listed, 90% to 96% are singletons. The CDR3 has 15 residues. The origin of this receptor is a human donor in good health. The chain has TRBV21-1 and TRBJ2-6; TRBD1, the table's D call, lacks a check against the DNA. TRBV21-1 is a documented pseudogene. The sequenced sample was T cells isolated from PBMCs. CDR3 bases: TGTGCCCCCTACAGGGGGGCCTCTGGGGCCAACGTCCTGACTTTC. Its translation: CAPYRGASGANVLTF.